What follows is one TCR beta chain and its context. What it binds is not known. This record belongs to a study of PD-1 blockade in classical Hodgkin lymphoma. Data came from immunoSEQ multiplex PCR; TCRdb stores just in-frame clones and leaves some out. The profile shows more than 50,000 clones, 71% of them singletons. This CDR3 comprises 15 residues. V was cut by 5 bases and J by 1 base, with 11 bases left in between. CDR1 and CDR2 (germline): MNHEY, SMNVEV (reference sequence). Findings and caveats of the study: Newly diagnosed patients were reported to exhibit reduced baseline TCR diversity relative to healthy donors. Newly diagnosed patients had diversity similar to the baseline diversity of complete responders.

Exposure to brentuximab vedotin varied, and each patient had relapsed following autologous stem cell transplantation. The sample in question was peripheral blood mononuclear cells (PBMCs), obtained before the second cycle of nivolumab. V usage is TRBV27 and J usage is TRBJ2-2; D is possibly TRBD1 or TRBD2 (5 bases each). This clonotype was obtained from a human donor with classical Hodgkin lymphoma. In DNA form, the CDR3 reads TGTGCCAGCAGTCCCGGGACGCTGAACACCGGGGAGCTGTTTTTT. It is translated as CASSPGTLNTGELFF.